This TCR beta chain is drawn from a study of response to subunit inactivated influenza vaccine. Study conclusions and caveats: Each seasonal flu vaccination may recruit only limited new T cells, authors suggested.

This CDR3 region has 12 residues. The germline V and J ends were trimmed by 7 bases and 4 bases, with 8 bases remaining between them. The germline V gene encodes CDR1 LNHDA and CDR2 SQIVND (reference sequence). Comments on this clonotype: The target antigen is unknown.

TCRdb itself ran the RT-PCR reads through MiXCR, one entry per CDR3 protein. The sample gives about 310,000 distinct CDR3 sequences, about a fifth of which show up once; about a tenth is in the top ten. The chain carries TRBV19 and TRBJ2-1; D possibly corresponds to TRBD1 (5 bases). The TCR originated in a man aged 50 to 69 who received an inactivated influenza vaccine. This sample comprised PBMCs from blood, obtained roughly 20 months after vaccination. The CDR3, as DNA: TGTGCCAGTACAGACAGATACAATGAGCAGTTCTTC. Protein: CASTDRYNEQFF.